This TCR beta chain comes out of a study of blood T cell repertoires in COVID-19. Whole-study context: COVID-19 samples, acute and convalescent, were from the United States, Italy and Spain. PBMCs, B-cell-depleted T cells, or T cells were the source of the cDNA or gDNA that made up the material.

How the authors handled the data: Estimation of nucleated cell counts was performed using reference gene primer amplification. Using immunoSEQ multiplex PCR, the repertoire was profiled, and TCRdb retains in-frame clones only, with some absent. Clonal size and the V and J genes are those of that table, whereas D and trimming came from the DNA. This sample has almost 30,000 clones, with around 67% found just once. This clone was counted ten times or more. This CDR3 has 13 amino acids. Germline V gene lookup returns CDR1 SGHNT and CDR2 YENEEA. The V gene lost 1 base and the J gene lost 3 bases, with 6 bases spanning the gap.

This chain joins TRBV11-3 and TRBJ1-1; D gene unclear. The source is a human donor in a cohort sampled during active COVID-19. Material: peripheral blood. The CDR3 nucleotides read TGTGCCAGCAGCTTAGCGAGCTACACTGAAGCTTTCTTT. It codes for CASSLASYTEAFF.